This T cell receptor beta chain emerged from a study of T cells expressing NK-cell markers. Turning to the study itself: Among eight sequenced donors, seven carried HCMV seropositivity while one was seronegative.

A remark on this clonotype: No antigen is known for it.

The authors made TCR beta cDNA libraries by 5'RACE template switching. This switching added a universal primer site and UMIs. One entry per CDR3 protein, without DNA, is what TCRdb gives after re-calling the 5' RACE reads. This sample's table reports 300,000 to 500,000 distinct CDR3 sequences. Study results and caveats: In several donors, dominant clonotypes made up roughly 25-60.1% of CD3+CD56-NKG2C+ cells. The study did not resolve the HCMV specificity of expanded NKG2C+ T cell clones.

CDR1 SGHTA and CDR2 FQGTGA come from the germline V gene. The CDR3 totals 16 residues. This chain links TRBV7-3 with TRBJ2-3; the D call from TCRdb, TRBD1, cannot be confirmed without DNA. Sequencing was performed on blood T cells: a sorted CD56 or NKG2C T cell subset, CD4+ or CD8+ T cells, or bulk PBMC T cells (not recorded which). The receptor comes from a woman aged 45 to 65 in good health. CDR3 residues: CASSLGRRASTDTQYF.